This T cell receptor (beta chain) was identified during a study of T cells in Graves' hyperthyroidism and ophthalmopathy. Overall study results and limits: Ophthalmopathy cases were set apart from stable hyperthyroidism by a 13 V-J model.

RNA transcripts served as the template for amplifying TCR beta CDR3 regions. The primer set for the first-round RT-PCR of the TCR CDR3 was HTBI. From the multiplex PCR reads, TCRdb called clonotypes with MiXCR, one entry per CDR3 protein. The top ten clones hold 35% to 50% of a sample with more than 300,000 distinct CDR3 sequences, approximately 17% of them seen once. This clonotype was seen a few times. Its antigen is undetermined. The receptor was isolated from a man aged 18 to 30 with Graves' ophthalmopathy. What was sequenced was blood.

CDR3 in DNA: TGCGCCAGCAGCCAAGGGGCAGATCCAGACTACGAGCAGTACTTC. This sequence encodes CASSQGADPDYEQYF. The chain carries TRBV4-1 and TRBJ2-7, with D uncertain. Deletions cut 1 base from V and 3 bases from J, with 13 bases between. The CDR3 loop spans 15 amino acids. From germline, CDR1 is MGHRA and CDR2 YSYEKL.